The source of this T cell receptor beta chain is a study of OX40 agonist ivuxolimab in advanced cancers. Sequenced by immunoSEQ multiplex PCR; TCRdb stores in-frame clones only, minus some. The profile shows about 17,000 clones, roughly 73% of them singletons. Broader study findings: Among the lowest levels of clonal expansion were found in partial responders at 0.1-3.0 mg/kg.

Researchers took blood at baseline, on cycle 4 day 1, and on cycle 7 day 1. The CDR3 spans 14 residues. Germline trimming cut 8 bases from V and 2 bases from J; bases unmatched to any gene: 3. The V gene's germline CDR1 is ENHRY and CDR2 SYGVKD. A note on this clone: Its matching antigen is unknown.

The chain combines TRBV10-3 with TRBJ2-2, with 9 bases that match TRBD1. This sample comprised CD4+ or CD8+ T cells sorted from blood, obtained in a trial of the OX40 agonist ivuxolimab. This sequence was found in an adult with an advanced solid tumor such as melanoma, head and neck, liver or kidney cancer. CDR3 nucleotide sequence: TGTGCCATCTGGGACAGGGCAAACACCGGGGAGCTGTTTTTT. Translated, it gives CAIWDRANTGELFF.